The 15 T cell receptor beta chains below were found in one sample sequenced in a study of blood T cell repertoires in COVID-19. Method: immunoSEQ multiplex PCR; TCRdb's copy keeps in-frame clones and lacks some. This table holds about 160,000 clones, 84% found once. The material sequenced was peripheral blood. These receptors originate from a man in his forties or fifties who had recovered from COVID-19.

This chain links TRBV19 with TRBJ1-1, with D perhaps matching TRBD1 (6 bases). Looked up from germline, CDR1 is LNHDA and CDR2 is SQIVND (reference sequence). CDR3 length: 14 residues. V was trimmed by 5 bases and J by 1 base, leaving 11 bases between them. The CDR3 DNA reads as TGTGCCAGTAGTGCCGGACAGTCGAACACTGAAGCTTTCTTT. It translates to CASSAGQSNTEAFF. Variable domain in full (rest from reference TRBV19 and TRBJ1-1): DGGITQSPKYLFRKEGQNVTLSCEQNLNHDAMYWYRQDPGQGLRLIYYSQIVNDFQKGDIAEGYSVSREKKESFPLTVTSAQKNPTAFYLCASSAGQSNTEAFFGQGTRLTVV.

The chain couples TRBV7-6 to TRBJ2-3; 7 bases agree with TRBD2. V shed 1 base, J shed 5 bases, and the junction held 6 bases outside the gene matches. The CDR3 extends over 15 amino acids. Germline V CDR1 and CDR2: SGHVS, FNYEAQ. CDR3 in DNA: TGTGCCAGCAGCTTAGTGGCGGGAGCTGGAGATACGCAGTATTTT. Amino acid sequence: CASSLVAGAGDTQYF.

V is TRBV27 and J is TRBJ2-7; a possible D gene is TRBD2 (5 bases). In germline, CDR1 is MNHEY, CDR2 SMNVEV (reference sequence). The CDR3 length is 16 residues. Trimming removed 5 bases from V and 9 bases from J, with 26 bases in between. CDR3 bases: TGTGCCAGCAGTCCGAGTCGGACGGACTTAAGGTTGGGGCAGTACTTC. It translates to CASSPSRTDLRLGQYF.

This chain links TRBV7-8 with TRBJ2-7; 8 bases are shared with TRBD2. The CDR3 is 16 residues long. Trimming took 4 bases from V and 0 from J; bases not matched to a gene: 8. Germline CDR1 is SGHVS and CDR2 is FQNEAQ. CDR3 sequence (DNA): TGTGCCAGCAGCTCCCCCCGGGGGGGAAGCTCCTACGAGCAGTACTTC. Amino acids: CASSSPRGGSSYEQYF.

The chain couples TRBV28 to TRBJ1-1; 8 bases fit TRBD1. The CDR3 consists of 14 residues. Germline-derived CDR1 and CDR2 are MDHEN and SYDVKM. The J segment lost 1 base and the V segment lost 7 bases, leaving 5 bases of the junction unmatched. The CDR3 DNA is TGTGCCAGCAACATCGGGACAGGGAACACTGAAGCTTTCTTT. Amino acid sequence: CASNIGTGNTEAFF.

This chain uses TRBV5-4 with TRBJ2-5, with a possible D match to TRBD2 (5 bases). The V end lost 2 bases, the J end lost 5 bases, and 10 bases lay between the germline ends. The CDR3 is 13 residues long. The V gene's germline CDR1 is SGHNT and CDR2 YYREEE (reference sequence). The chain's CDR3 is CASSFPEAETQYF. As DNA, the CDR3 is TGTGCCAGCAGCTTCCCGGAGGCCGAGACCCAGTACTTC.

This clone was seen a few times. This chain uses TRBV19 with TRBJ1-1; D gene unclear. V was trimmed by 8 bases and J by 2 bases, leaving 6 bases between them. CDR1 LNHDA and CDR2 SQIVND come from the germline V gene (reference sequence). The CDR3 loop spans 11 amino acids. CDR3 nucleotide sequence: TGTGCCAGTCAACAAAACACTGAAGCTTTCTTT. Amino acid sequence: CASQQNTEAFF.

V usage is TRBV27 and J usage is TRBJ1-2; 12 nucleotides line up with TRBD1. The CDR3 is 14 residues long. CDR1 and CDR2 from the germline V gene are MNHEY and SMNVEV (reference sequence). With 4 bases clipped from V and 8 bases from J, the junction kept 5 bases outside the gene matches. The CDR3 DNA is TGTGCCAGCAGTTGGGGACAGGGGGCAAAGGGCTACACCTTC. This encodes CASSWGQGAKGYTF.

The genes are TRBV27 and TRBJ2-7; TRBD2 might be the D (5 bases). The CDR3 runs 12 residues. V dropped 8 bases and J dropped 5 bases, with 13 bases sitting between them. In germline, CDR1 is MNHEY, CDR2 SMNVEV (reference sequence). CDR3 nucleotides: TGTGCCAGCTCCCACGAGGGAAACGAGCAGTACTTC. This encodes CASSHEGNEQYF.

The CDR3 DNA follows: TGTGCCAGCAGCTTCAGGGGCCTACCGGCGGCGACCCAGTACTTC. This sequence encodes CASSFRGLPAATQYF. The chain uses TRBV7-2 and TRBJ2-5; D may be TRBD1 (6 bases). The CDR3 sequence is 15 residues long. The germline V and J ends were trimmed by 3 bases and 7 bases, with 18 bases remaining between them. Germline V lookup: CDR1 SGHTA, CDR2 FQGNSA.

The CDR3 DNA reads TGTGCCAGCAGCGAGGCAGGGGGCGGGTCGAGGGAAAAACTGTTTTTT. This sequence encodes CASSEAGGGSREKLFF. This chain uses TRBV9 with TRBJ1-4; TRBD1 matches at 8 bases. Per the germline V gene, CDR1 is SGDLS and CDR2 is YYNGEE. V lost 3 bases and J lost 8; bases outside the gene matches: 12. The CDR3 is 16 residues long. Variable domain in full (rest from reference TRBV9 and TRBJ1-4): DSGVTQTPKHLITATGQRVTLRCSPRSGDLSVYWYQQSLDQGLQFLIQYYNGEERAKGNILERFSAQQFPDLHSELNLSSLELGDSALYFCASSEAGGGSREKLFFGSGTQLSVL.

V gene TRBV24-1 combines with J gene TRBJ2-3; 7 bases line up with TRBD2. Trimming cost V 7 bases and J 9 bases; bases outside gene matches: 3. Per the germline V gene, CDR1 is KGHDR and CDR2 is SFDVKD. This CDR3 has 11 amino acids. The CDR3 sequence: CATSQRETQYF. The DNA for the CDR3 is TGTGCCACCAGCCAGCGGGAAACGCAGTATTTT.

The V gene is TRBV5-1, the J gene TRBJ1-6, with a tentative D call TRBD1 (5 bases). The CDR3 is 15 amino acids. Germline CDR1 is SGHRS and CDR2 is YFSETQ. The V gene lost 0 bases and the J gene lost 6 bases, with 10 bases spanning the gap. CDR3 DNA: TGCGCCAGCAGCTTGGGTTCAGGGTCTAATTCACCCCTCCACTTT. Its translation is CASSLGSGSNSPLHF. Together with reference TRBV5-1 and TRBJ1-6, the CDR3 gives the full variable domain: KAGVTQTPRYLIKTRGQQVTLSCSPISGHRSVSWYQQTPGQGLQFLFEYFSETQRNKGNFPGRFSGRQFSNSRSEMNVSTLELGDSALYLCASSLGSGSNSPLHFGNGTRLTVT.

The chain recombines TRBV9 with TRBJ2-1, with 11 bases that match TRBD2. This CDR3 is built from 14 residues. CDR1 is SGDLS and CDR2 is YYNGEE in the germline V gene. V shed 4 bases, J shed 10 bases, and the junction held 7 bases outside the gene matches. CDR3 sequence (DNA): TGTGCCAGCAGCACGGGACTAGCGGCCGGGGAGCAGTTCTTC. Translated: CASSTGLAAGEQFF.

The CDR3 DNA sequence: TGTGCCAGCAGCGTATGGAAAGACAGGGCCGAGCAGTACTTC. Amino acids: CASSVWKDRAEQYF. V and J are TRBV7-2 and TRBJ2-7, with 7 nucleotides matching TRBD1. The trim removed 5 bases at V and 6 bases at J, leaving 10 bases unmatched. The germline V gene encodes CDR1 SGHTA and CDR2 FQGNSA. The CDR3 is made up of 14 amino acids.